Listed below are T cell receptor beta chains from one sample, sequenced in a study of radiation and T cells in renal cell carcinoma. Clones were read by immunoSEQ multiplex PCR, and TCRdb kept only the in-frame ones, dropping some. Among just over 95,000 clones, approximately 86% were seen once, and the ten largest hold about 7.9%. Sequencing was performed on blood, taken from a patient whose treatment included radiotherapy and nephrectomy. Source of these receptors: a man aged 45-60 years with renal cell carcinoma. Both conserved end residues are part of each CDR3. Fields, in order: D gene, clone size, V gene, J gene, CDR3 protein, CDR3 DNA. D genes are given only for firm matches. Size is omitted from some rows. Given values are once, few, many or a class for expanded clones.

D gene: .
clone size: .
V gene: TRBV6-5
J gene: TRBJ2-7
CDR3 protein: CASRNPRDEQYF
CDR3 DNA: TGTGCCAGCAGAAATCCCAGGGACGAGCAGTACTTC

D gene: .
clone size: few
V gene: TRBV20-1
J gene: TRBJ1-2
CDR3 protein: CSGTPGGYTF
CDR3 DNA: TGCAGTGGCACGCCAGGGGGCTACACCTTC

D gene: .
clone size: .
V gene: TRBV7-9
J gene: TRBJ2-1
CDR3 protein: CASSTTSGYYNEQFF
CDR3 DNA: TGTGCCAGCAGCACAACGTCCGGTTACTACAATGAGCAGTTCTTC

D gene: .
clone size: .
V gene: TRBV7-8
J gene: TRBJ1-5
CDR3 protein: CASSLGPRLGGQPQHF
CDR3 DNA: TGTGCCAGCAGCTTAGGCCCCAGGTTAGGGGGGCAGCCCCAGCATTTT

D gene: .
clone size: .
V gene: TRBV19
J gene: TRBJ2-7
CDR3 protein: CASTVPGKTYEQYF
CDR3 DNA: TGTGCCAGTACCGTTCCCGGGAAGACCTACGAGCAGTACTTC

D gene: .
clone size: .
V gene: TRBV2
J gene: TRBJ2-7
CDR3 protein: CASSDRGFEQYF
CDR3 DNA: TGTGCCAGCAGTGATCGAGGGTTCGAGCAGTACTTC

D gene: TRBD2
clone size: .
V gene: TRBV4-2
J gene: TRBJ2-1
CDR3 protein: CASSQDGRGAGIYNEQFF
CDR3 DNA: TGTGCCAGCAGCCAAGATGGAAGGGGAGCGGGAATCTACAATGAGCAGTTCTTC

D gene: .
clone size: .
V gene: TRBV12-5
J gene: TRBJ1-1
CDR3 protein: CASGRDWDTEAFF
CDR3 DNA: TGTGCTAGTGGTCGGGATTGGGACACTGAAGCTTTCTTT

D gene: TRBD2
clone size: .
V gene: TRBV5-8
J gene: TRBJ2-7
CDR3 protein: CASPSLGGSTKQYF
CDR3 DNA: TGTGCCAGCCCTTCCCTCGGCGGGAGCACCAAGCAGTACTTC

D gene: .
clone size: .
V gene: TRBV6-1
J gene: TRBJ1-1
CDR3 protein: CASKLLGGELTEAFF
CDR3 DNA: TGTGCCAGCAAACTCCTGGGAGGGGAACTCACTGAAGCTTTCTTT

D gene: .
clone size: .
V gene: TRBV29-1
J gene: TRBJ2-3
CDR3 protein: CSVDQDTQYF
CDR3 DNA: TGCAGCGTTGATCAAGATACGCAGTATTTT

D gene: TRBD2
clone size: few
V gene: TRBV6-6
J gene: TRBJ2-5
CDR3 protein: CASSRTSGGGRETQYF
CDR3 DNA: TGTGCCAGCAGTCGGACTAGCGGGGGGGGTCGAGAGACCCAGTACTTC

D gene: TRBD1
clone size: .
V gene: TRBV7-9
J gene: TRBJ1-4
CDR3 protein: CASSLQGESEKLFF
CDR3 DNA: TGTGCCAGCAGCTTACAGGGGGAGTCTGAAAAACTGTTTTTT

D gene: .
clone size: .
V gene: TRBV19
J gene: TRBJ2-7
CDR3 protein: CASSKGSSYEQYF
CDR3 DNA: TGTGCCAGTAGTAAAGGGAGCTCCTACGAGCAGTACTTC

D gene: .
clone size: .
V gene: TRBV9
J gene: TRBJ1-2
CDR3 protein: CASSAYGGNNYGYTF
CDR3 DNA: TGTGCCAGCAGCGCCTACGGCGGAAATAACTATGGCTACACCTTC

D gene: .
clone size: .
V gene: TRBV5-6
J gene: TRBJ1-2
CDR3 protein: CASSSRGAGGYTF
CDR3 DNA: TGTGCCAGCAGCTCGCGTGGGGCGGGTGGCTACACCTTC

D gene: TRBD1
clone size: .
V gene: TRBV28
J gene: TRBJ1-1
CDR3 protein: CASSSPQGANTEAFF
CDR3 DNA: TGTGCCAGCAGTTCCCCCCAGGGGGCGAACACTGAAGCTTTCTTT

D gene: .
clone size: once
V gene: TRBV6-1
J gene: TRBJ2-7
CDR3 protein: CASRERTAAYEQYF
CDR3 DNA: TGTGCCAGCAGGGAACGGACAGCAGCCTACGAGCAGTACTTC

D gene: .
clone size: .
V gene: TRBV18
J gene: TRBJ1-1
CDR3 protein: CASSPPTGLNTEAFF
CDR3 DNA: TGTGCCAGCTCACCACCAACAGGGCTGAACACTGAAGCTTTCTTT

D gene: .
clone size: .
V gene: TRBV28
J gene: TRBJ1-3
CDR3 protein: CASSTDSGNTIYF
CDR3 DNA: TGTGCCAGCTCGACAGACTCTGGAAACACCATATATTTT

D gene: .
clone size: .
V gene: TRBV5-1
J gene: TRBJ2-4
CDR3 protein: CASSPGADRRDIQYF
CDR3 DNA: TGCGCCAGCAGCCCGGGGGCCGACCGACGGGACATTCAGTACTTC

D gene: .
clone size: few
V gene: TRBV7-8
J gene: TRBJ1-5
CDR3 protein: CASSLGMARNQPQHF
CDR3 DNA: TGTGCCAGCAGCTTAGGGATGGCTCGCAATCAGCCCCAGCATTTT

D gene: TRBD1
clone size: .
V gene: TRBV5-1
J gene: TRBJ2-3
CDR3 protein: CASSSDPGQGTDTQYF
CDR3 DNA: TGCGCCAGCAGTTCCGACCCGGGACAGGGAACAGATACGCAGTATTTT

D gene: TRBD1
clone size: .
V gene: TRBV4-3
J gene: TRBJ1-3
CDR3 protein: CASSQPGGRSGNTIYF
CDR3 DNA: TGCGCCAGCAGCCAACCAGGGGGGAGGTCTGGAAACACCATATATTTT

D gene: TRBD2
clone size: .
V gene: TRBV27
J gene: TRBJ2-7
CDR3 protein: CASSQKAGADFKQYF
CDR3 DNA: TGTGCCAGCAGTCAGAAAGCGGGAGCCGATTTCAAGCAGTACTTC

D gene: .
clone size: .
V gene: TRBV19
J gene: TRBJ2-5
CDR3 protein: CASSPGVLETQYF
CDR3 DNA: TGTGCCAGTAGTCCTGGGGTTCTAGAGACCCAGTACTTC

D gene: .
clone size: once
V gene: TRBV2
J gene: TRBJ2-1
CDR3 protein: CASSARGSYNEQFF
CDR3 DNA: TGTGCCAGCAGTGCGAGGGGTTCCTACAATGAGCAGTTCTTC

D gene: TRBD2
clone size: .
V gene: TRBV5-6
J gene: TRBJ2-1
CDR3 protein: CASSLGLAGGEGEQFF
CDR3 DNA: TGTGCCAGCAGCTTGGGACTAGCGGGAGGGGAGGGGGAGCAGTTCTTC

D gene: TRBD1
clone size: .
V gene: TRBV27
J gene: TRBJ1-2
CDR3 protein: CASSLRSGQGGFTDGYTF
CDR3 DNA: TGTGCCAGCAGTTTAAGAAGCGGACAGGGAGGCTTCACAGATGGCTACACCTTC

D gene: TRBD1
clone size: .
V gene: TRBV19
J gene: TRBJ2-6
CDR3 protein: CASTPGQDSGANVLTF
CDR3 DNA: TGTGCCAGTACTCCGGGACAGGACTCTGGGGCCAACGTCCTGACTTTC

D gene: TRBD2
clone size: .
V gene: TRBV5-4
J gene: TRBJ2-7
CDR3 protein: CASSTSGGYEQYF
CDR3 DNA: TGTGCCAGCAGCACTAGCGGGGGCTACGAGCAGTACTTC

D gene: .
clone size: .
V gene: TRBV27
J gene: TRBJ2-7
CDR3 protein: CASSPALPPYEQYF
CDR3 DNA: TGTGCCAGCAGTCCCGCGTTACCTCCCTACGAGCAGTACTTC

D gene: TRBD1
clone size: .
V gene: TRBV5-1
J gene: TRBJ1-6
CDR3 protein: CASSAGQGAANSPLHF
CDR3 DNA: TGCGCCAGCAGCGCGGGACAGGGGGCCGCAAATTCACCCCTCCACTTT

D gene: TRBD2
clone size: .
V gene: TRBV11-3
J gene: TRBJ2-1
CDR3 protein: CASSLTSVYNEQFF
CDR3 DNA: TGTGCCAGCAGCTTGACTAGCGTCTACAATGAGCAGTTCTTC

D gene: .
clone size: .
V gene: TRBV5-1
J gene: TRBJ1-1
CDR3 protein: CASSVRTLGTEAFF
CDR3 DNA: TGCGCCAGCAGCGTCCGCACCTTAGGGACTGAAGCTTTCTTT